Shown below are 7 T cell receptor beta chains from a single sample sequenced in a study of CD4 T cells in relation to SARS-CoV-2 and coronaviruses. Unexposed donor CD4+ T cells date from about 2011-2018, before the COVID-19 pandemic. TCRdb's copy holds only in-frame clones and misses some; the assay was immunoSEQ multiplex PCR. This sample has roughly 71,000 clones, with 75% to 90% found just once. Sequencing was carried out using memory CD4+ T cells from PBMCs. These TCRs come from a human donor in good health.

V and J are TRBV29-1 and TRBJ1-2; a possible D gene is TRBD1 (5 bases). The V gene's germline CDR1 is SQVTM and CDR2 ANQGSEA. CDR3 size: 10 residues. Trimming stripped 8 bases from V and 4 bases from J, with 8 bases between. CDR3 nucleotide sequence: TGCAGCTACGGGGGCTATGGCTACACCTTC. This sequence encodes CSYGGYGYTF.

The chain uses TRBV19 and TRBJ1-5; TRBD1 might be the D (5 bases). This CDR3 comprises 15 residues. Trimming took 0 bases from V and 2 from J, leaving 8 bases between them. Germline CDR1 is LNHDA and CDR2 is SQIVND (reference sequence). The CDR3 bases are TGTGCCAGTAGTATAGAGGGGGAACGCAATCAGCCCCAGCATTTT. This encodes CASSIEGERNQPQHF.

The chain has TRBV20-1 and TRBJ1-5; D is possibly TRBD1 (5 bases). V gave up 3 bases and J gave up 3 bases, with 12 bases separating them. Germline CDR1 reads DFQATT; CDR2 reads SNEGSKA (reference sequence). The CDR3 is 14 residues long. In nucleotides, the CDR3 is TGCAGTGCTAGTTCCGGGACTAACAATCAGCCCCAGCATTTT. Its translation is CSASSGTNNQPQHF.

J is TRBJ2-3 and V is TRBV19; D is possibly TRBD1 or TRBD2 (6 bases each). The CDR3 runs 15 residues. V lost 6 bases to trimming and J lost 1 base, with 14 bases between them. Germline V CDR1 and CDR2: LNHDA, SQIVND (reference sequence). The CDR3 region has the DNA TGTGCCAGTAGCACCGGGGGCAGGGGCACAGATACGCAGTATTTT. Protein: CASSTGGRGTDTQYF.

This chain joins TRBV7-9 and TRBJ2-1, with 9 positions matching TRBD2. CDR3 length equals 15 residues. CDR1 is SEHNR and CDR2 is FQNEAQ in the germline V gene (reference sequence). The junction had 7 bases not matched to a gene; V was cut back by 1 base and J by 9 bases. The CDR3 spells CASSLDSGRRTEQFF. The DNA of the CDR3 is TGTGCCAGCAGCTTAGATAGCGGGAGACGAACTGAGCAGTTCTTC.

CDR3 nucleotide sequence: TGTGCCAGCAGCTTAGACCCCCGAGATACGCAGTATTTT. Translated: CASSLDPRDTQYF. This rearrangement joins TRBV7-3 to TRBJ2-3; unclear D gene. The CDR3 length is 13 residues. Trimming removed 2 bases from V and 5 bases from J, with 8 bases in between. Germline CDR1 and CDR2: SGHTA and FQGTGA.

The V call is TRBV6-5, the J call TRBJ1-5; perhaps TRBD1 as D (6 bases). The CDR3 has 13 residues. Germline assignment: CDR1 MNHEY and CDR2 SVGAGI. V was trimmed by 5 bases and J by 7 bases, leaving 12 bases between them. The CDR3 sequence is CASSLTGNQPQHF. Written as DNA, the CDR3 is TGTGCCAGCAGTCTTACAGGGAACCAGCCCCAGCATTTT.